The 18 T cell receptor beta chains below were found in one sample sequenced in a study of blood T cell repertoires in COVID-19. The method was immunoSEQ multiplex PCR; TCRdb's version includes in-frame clones alone and lacks a portion of them. In the table there are more than 200,000 clones, 86% of which are singletons. Specimen: peripheral blood. The receptor source for this set is a man aged 30-40 years with active or convalescent COVID-19.

This clone occurred once. This sequence joins TRBV12-3 or TRBV12-4 and TRBJ1-2, with 7 positions matching TRBD1. CDR3 length: 13 amino acids. The junction had 5 bases not matched to a gene; V was cut back by 6 bases and J by 4 bases. CDR3 in amino acids: CASSTRQGYGYTF. The CDR3 DNA follows: TGTGCCAGCAGCACCCGACAGGGCTATGGCTACACCTTC.

This chain connects TRBV7-2 to TRBJ2-2; the match to TRBD2 covers 8 bases. After removal of 5 bases from V and 9 bases from J, the junction contained 2 bases not matched to a gene. This CDR3 has 12 amino acids. Looked up from germline, CDR1 is SGHTA and CDR2 is FQGNSA. The CDR3 sequence is CASSRTSRELFF. The CDR3 nucleotides read TGTGCCAGCAGCCGGACTAGCCGGGAGCTGTTTTTT.

The chain uses TRBV5-1 and TRBJ2-2; possible D gene TRBD2, 5 bases. V gave up 4 bases and J gave up 1 base, with 11 bases separating them. Germline values: CDR1 SGHRS, CDR2 YFSETQ. This CDR3 has 15 residues. The CDR3 sequence: CASSLAGENTGELFF. The CDR3 DNA follows: TGCGCCAGCAGCCTAGCCGGAGAGAACACCGGGGAGCTGTTTTTT.

The chain uses TRBV14 and TRBJ2-7; D is perhaps TRBD2 (7 bases). The CDR3 loop spans 17 amino acids. The germline V gene encodes CDR1 SGHDN and CDR2 FVKESK. Deletions cut 2 bases from V and 0 bases from J, with 17 bases between. CDR3: CASSQPRGRRSSYEQYF. The CDR3 DNA sequence: TGTGCCAGCAGCCAACCGCGGGGGCGGAGAAGCTCCTACGAGCAGTACTTC.

This clone has only one observation. V gene TRBV11-3 combines with J gene TRBJ2-7; a weak D match, TRBD2 (6 bases). Germline CDR1 and CDR2: SGHNT and YENEEA. The CDR3 extends over 15 amino acids. Trimming pared 5 bases from V and 3 bases from J, leaving 17 bases between. The DNA for the CDR3 is TGTGCCAGCAGCCAAAGTTCGGGACTCAACTACGAGCAGTACTTC. It is translated as CASSQSSGLNYEQYF.

J is TRBJ2-5 and V is TRBV5-1, with TRBD1 identical over 9 bases. Germline CDR1 reads SGHRS; CDR2 reads YFSETQ. With 5 bases clipped from V and 5 bases from J, the junction kept 10 bases outside the gene matches. This CDR3 has 15 amino acids. CDR3 DNA sequence: TGCGCCAGCAGTTATAAACAGGGGGCAGGGGAGACCCAGTACTTC. Translated: CASSYKQGAGETQYF.

V usage is TRBV5-4 and J usage is TRBJ1-2; D not certain. CDR3 length equals 13 residues. Germline assignment: CDR1 SGHNT and CDR2 YYREEE (reference sequence). V lost 0 bases, J lost 5 bases, and 8 bases lay in between. The CDR3 nucleotides are TGTGCCAGCAGCTTGGGAGGGTCGTATGGCTACACCTTC. This encodes CASSLGGSYGYTF.

The genes are TRBV4-1 and TRBJ1-3; D may be TRBD1 (6 bases). The CDR3 has 15 amino acids. The V end lost 4 bases, the J end lost 2 bases, and 12 bases lay between the germline ends. Germline loops: CDR1 MGHRA, CDR2 YSYEKL. The CDR3 is CASSLQGPAGNTIYF. Here the CDR3 DNA reads TGCGCCAGCAGCCTACAGGGACCCGCTGGAAACACCATATATTTT.

This clone has only a few counts. The chain joins TRBV2 to TRBJ2-3; TRBD2 agrees at 11 bases. V was pared by 2 bases and J by 4 bases, with 11 bases of the junction left unmatched. Germline-derived CDR1 and CDR2 are SNHLY and FYNNEI. This CDR3 contains 18 residues. DNA of the CDR3: TGTGCCAGCAGTGAACTGGGCAGGGAACTAGCGGGGGCAGATACGCAGTATTTT. Translating gives CASSELGRELAGADTQYF. The variable domain in full, completed from reference TRBV2 and TRBJ2-3, reads EPEVTQTPSHQVTQMGQEVILRCVPISNHLYFYWYRQILGQKVEFLVSFYNNEISEKSEIFDDQFSVERPDGSNFTLKIRSTKLEDSAMYFCASSELGRELAGADTQYFGPGTRLTVL.

V is TRBV5-6 and J is TRBJ1-3; D unclear. With 2 bases removed from V and 1 base from J, the gap between germline ends came to 4 bases. The CDR3 is made up of 13 amino acids. The V gene's germline CDR1 is SGHDT and CDR2 YYEEEE. The CDR3 protein is CASSLTSGNTIYF. CDR3 in DNA: TGTGCCAGCAGCTTAACTTCTGGAAACACCATATATTTT.

This clone was picked up one time. This chain uses TRBV27 with TRBJ2-4; maybe TRBD1 (6 bases). V was cut by 4 bases and J by 1 base, with 17 bases left in between. The CDR3 totals 17 residues. CDR1 is MNHEY, CDR2 SMNVEV, per germline (reference sequence). The CDR3 sequence is CASSSFSGVVAKNIQYF. CDR3 DNA sequence: TGTGCCAGCAGTTCTTTCTCAGGGGTCGTGGCCAAAAACATTCAGTACTTC.

The DNA of the CDR3 is TGTGCCAGCAGTTACTCGGCCCAGGGTCAATTACCCCTCCACTTT. It is translated as CASSYSAQGQLPLHF. The rearrangement joins TRBV6-2 or TRBV6-3 to TRBJ1-6, with TRBD1 as a possible D gene (5 bases). From germline, CDR1 is MNHEY and CDR2 SVGEGT. The CDR3 consists of 15 residues. With 0 bases removed from V and 12 bases from J, the gap between germline ends came to 15 bases.

The V call is TRBV27, the J call TRBJ1-2; no definite D call. V was pared by 0 bases and J by 7 bases, with 15 bases between. Germline-derived CDR1 and CDR2 are MNHEY and SMNVEV (reference sequence). This CDR3 comprises 15 residues. In DNA form, the CDR3 reads TGTGCCAGCAGTTTATCTGCCGATCAGAGCGCTGGCTACACCTTC. Encoded protein: CASSLSADQSAGYTF.

The rearrangement links TRBV19 to TRBJ1-2, with D perhaps matching TRBD1 (6 bases). Germline V CDR1 and CDR2: LNHDA, SQIVND (reference sequence). The V end lost 2 bases, the J end lost 3 bases, and 16 bases lay between the germline ends. The CDR3 has 16 residues. CDR3 bases: TGTGCCAGTAGTATACCCTCCGTCGAGGGGGACTATGGCTACACCTTC. As protein: CASSIPSVEGDYGYTF.

The rearrangement links TRBV4-2 to TRBJ1-2; possibly TRBD1 for D (6 bases). Trimming took off 0 bases at V and 2 bases at J, with 10 bases between the two ends. Germline V CDR1 and CDR2: LGHNA, YNFKEQ. The CDR3 consists of 15 residues. CDR3 coding DNA: TGTGCCAGCAGCCAAGAGGGGGGGGCGAACTATGGCTACACCTTC. It specifies CASSQEGGANYGYTF.

The chain couples TRBV5-8 to TRBJ2-7; the match to TRBD1 covers 7 bases. Trimming at V came to 7 bases and at J to 2 bases, leaving 9 bases not matched to a gene. The CDR3 has 14 amino acids. Germline loops: CDR1 SGHTS, CDR2 YDEGEE. The CDR3 loop is CASSFSQGAYEQYF. CDR3 DNA sequence: TGTGCCAGCTCTTTTTCGCAGGGGGCCTACGAGCAGTACTTC.

The chain couples TRBV5-4 to TRBJ2-7; TRBD1 agrees at 9 bases. The ends lost 0 bases at V and 0 bases at J; junction bases unmatched: 4. The V gene's germline CDR1 is SGHNT and CDR2 YYREEE (reference sequence). This CDR3 region has 16 residues. The CDR3 bases are TGTGCCAGCAGCTTGGCCGTGGGACAGGGCTCCTACGAGCAGTACTTC. This encodes CASSLAVGQGSYEQYF.

The chain combines TRBV5-8 with TRBJ2-5; D is possibly TRBD1 (6 bases). The germline gives CDR1 SGHTS, CDR2 YDEGEE. The CDR3 spans 17 residues. Trimming removed 0 bases at V and 5 bases at J, with 20 bases between. The CDR3 sequence is CASSLGKLQGPRETQYF. In DNA form, the CDR3 reads TGTGCCAGCAGCTTGGGGAAACTACAGGGCCCGCGGGAGACCCAGTACTTC.